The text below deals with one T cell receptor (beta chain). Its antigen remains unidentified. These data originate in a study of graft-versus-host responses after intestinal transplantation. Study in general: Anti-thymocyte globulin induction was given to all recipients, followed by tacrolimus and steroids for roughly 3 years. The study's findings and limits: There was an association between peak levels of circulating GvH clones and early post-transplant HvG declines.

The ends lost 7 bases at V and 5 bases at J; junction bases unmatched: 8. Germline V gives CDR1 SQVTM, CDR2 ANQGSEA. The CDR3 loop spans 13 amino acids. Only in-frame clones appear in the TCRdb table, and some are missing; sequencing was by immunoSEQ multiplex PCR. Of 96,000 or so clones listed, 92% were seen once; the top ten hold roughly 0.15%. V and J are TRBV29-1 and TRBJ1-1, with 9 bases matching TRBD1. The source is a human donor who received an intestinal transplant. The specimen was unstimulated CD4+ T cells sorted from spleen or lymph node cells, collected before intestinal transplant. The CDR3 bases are TGCAGCGCTGCTGTTGGACAGGGGACTGAAGCTTTCTTT. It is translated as CSAAVGQGTEAFF.